In this sample, the clone carrying this TCR beta chain turned up a few times. Antigen: not known. MiXCR, run by TCRdb on the reads, gives a single entry per CDR3 protein. The sample includes about 310,000 distinct CDR3 sequences, around 25% of them seen just once. The germline gives CDR1 SQVTM, CDR2 ANQGSEA. Trimming cost V 3 bases and J 0 bases; bases outside gene matches: 4. This CDR3 region has 14 residues. The data were obtained in a study of T cell repertoires in cytomegalovirus infection. Study context: Alongside well-studied HLA-B-restricted CMV epitopes, recently identified HLA-C-restricted CMV epitopes were also used.

Points from the study as a whole: Cumulative public TCR beta family frequency identified CMV carriers with the relevant HLA.

This sequence originates from a human donor in good health (CMV status not recorded). Some clones in this sample may be carry-over from other donors' samples. The sample was cultured PBMCs, taken from culture after CMV antigen stimulation. This chain joins TRBV29-1 and TRBJ2-7; the match to TRBD2 covers 8 bases. Written as DNA, the CDR3 is TGCAGCGTTGAGTTAGCGGGGAGCTCCTACGAGCAGTACTTC. Protein product: CSVELAGSSYEQYF.